This T cell receptor (beta chain) was documented in a study of metastatic and nonmetastatic thyroid tumors. Study-level background: The study looked at repertoires side by side in blood and in tumor or nodule tissue from malignant and benign thyroid patients.

Trimming left V 1 base short and J 5 bases short, with 20 bases between. The germline CDR1 and CDR2 sequences are DFQATT and SNEGSKA (reference sequence). The length of the CDR3 is 16 residues. Regarding the study as a whole: Significantly higher TCR beta diversity was reportedly seen in malignant thyroid tumors than benign nodules, in blood and tumor.

No patient had received any treatment before thyroid surgery. This clone was recorded at least ten times. Its antigen is undetermined. In the original workflow: For papillary thyroid cancer, a distant-metastasis classifier was constructed from CDR3 differences observed across clinicopathological groups. TCRdb re-called the PCR reads through MiXCR. The V and J calls reflect TCRdb's pipeline rather than the authors' work. The sample contains tens of thousands of clones, roughly a quarter of which appear only once. J is TRBJ2-5 and V is TRBV20-1; D unresolved. The material sequenced was blood. The sequence was collected from a male donor with papillary thyroid cancer or a benign thyroid nodule (not recorded which). Some clones in this sample may be carry-over from other donors' samples. As DNA, the CDR3 is TGCAGTGCTAGAGGTTATTTCCCTAGGGTAAAGGAGACCCAGTACTTC. Residues: CSARGYFPRVKETQYF.